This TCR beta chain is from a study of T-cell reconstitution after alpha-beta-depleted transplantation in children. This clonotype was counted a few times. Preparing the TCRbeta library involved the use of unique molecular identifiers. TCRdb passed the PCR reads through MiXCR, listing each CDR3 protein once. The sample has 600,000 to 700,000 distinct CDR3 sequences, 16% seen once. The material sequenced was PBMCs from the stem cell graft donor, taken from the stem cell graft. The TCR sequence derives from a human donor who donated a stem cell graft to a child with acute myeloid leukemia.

Here the CDR3 DNA reads TGTGCCAGCAGTTACTGGCAGGGAAATTCACCCCTCCACTTT. It specifies CASSYWQGNSPLHF. This chain joins TRBV6-2 or TRBV6-3 and TRBJ1-6, with a weak D call TRBD1 (5 bases). Germline V gene data show CDR1 as MNHEY and CDR2 as SVGEGT. The length of the CDR3 is 14 residues. V was shortened by 1 base and J by 7 bases, with 8 bases between the two germline ends.